A selection of T cell receptor beta chains follows, all from one sample in a study of blood T cell repertoires in COVID-19. Using immunoSEQ multiplex PCR, the repertoire was profiled, and TCRdb retains in-frame clones only, with some absent. The sample consists of over 300,000 clones, 90% of them appearing once. What was sequenced was peripheral blood. The receptor set was obtained from a man aged 18 to 29 with active or convalescent COVID-19. CDR3s include the opening cysteine and the closing phenylalanine or tryptophan.

cdr3_aa j_call v_call
CASSPPLGLNEQFF TRBJ2-1 TRBV3-1/TRBV3-2
CASSQVPRGNYEQYF TRBJ2-7 TRBV4-3
CASSRLGGRYSPLHF TRBJ1-6 TRBV3-1/TRBV3-2
CASSFGQGAVFSWTDTQYF TRBJ2-3 TRBV6-6
CASSRVYGYTF TRBJ1-2 TRBV28
CSVQQGAGEKLFF TRBJ1-4 TRBV29-1
CATLSGRGWSPYEQYF TRBJ2-7 TRBV27
CASSSLGTSGIRTQYF TRBJ2-5 TRBV7-2
CASRDGAPKSAKNIQYF TRBJ2-4 TRBV28
CAWSPSGAPAETQYF TRBJ2-5 TRBV30
CASRRADTQYF TRBJ2-3 TRBV5-6
CASSKGWKFNQPQHF TRBJ1-5 TRBV19
CASSLATDRVVYGYTF TRBJ1-2 TRBV5-1
CASKVFGSTDTQYF TRBJ2-3 TRBV7-9
CASSFTRNTEAFF TRBJ1-1 TRBV5-5
CASSPTSGQGVEKLFF TRBJ1-4 TRBV4-3
CASSQDLFYGTGAGTTEAFF TRBJ1-1 TRBV4-2
CASSYGGVTGEQYF TRBJ2-7 TRBV6-6
CASLNRGLVGNQPQHF TRBJ1-5 TRBV19
CASRISGDEKLFF TRBJ1-4 TRBV5-1
CASTKTGNTGELFF TRBJ2-2 TRBV2
CASSQAPDRLSGNTIYF TRBJ1-3 TRBV4-2
CASSLGQGLYEQYF TRBJ2-7 TRBV5-1
CASSGQGNTQYF TRBJ2-3 TRBV28
CASSSEPGLVLNEQFF TRBJ2-1 TRBV6-6
CASSLGGGTTNEKLFF TRBJ1-4 TRBV5-5
CASRAVLEAFF TRBJ1-1 TRBV28
CASMEGMQPQHF TRBJ1-5 TRBV19
CASSQLTQNNEQFF TRBJ2-1 TRBV14
CASRRDHGQGNQPQHF TRBJ1-5 TRBV4-3
CASNQGGRVFSTDTQYF TRBJ2-3 TRBV19
CASSPLVLGGNEQFF TRBJ2-1 TRBV18
CARSSPRTGENTEAFF TRBJ1-1 TRBV5-3
CASSPDRFYQPQHF TRBJ1-5 TRBV28
CASSMGRVNYGYTF TRBJ1-2 TRBV19
CASSSLPGQGASNPYF TRBJ2-7 TRBV11-2
CASSPRGRGPGYTF TRBJ1-2 TRBV6-5
CASRGASGNTIYF TRBJ1-3 TRBV6-6
CATSRVIGQPQHF TRBJ1-5 TRBV15
CASKTGTGTILNYGYTF TRBJ1-2 TRBV19
CASSPVGASNQPQHF TRBJ1-5 TRBV7-8
CASSKWDGGADTEAFF TRBJ1-1 TRBV27
CASGPTGDTEAFF TRBJ1-1 TRBV5-1
CAIKGQGNTEAFF TRBJ1-1 TRBV10-3
CASGRGAYEQYF TRBJ2-7 TRBV9
CASSKALEGSSYEQYF TRBJ2-7 TRBV21-1
CASSRGWGTDTQYF TRBJ2-3 TRBV7-2
CASSLRGGTSSSYNEQFF TRBJ2-1 TRBV11-2
CASSETTGNTIYF TRBJ1-3 TRBV7-7
CAWNRDNSPLHF TRBJ1-6 TRBV30